This T cell receptor beta chain derives from a study of blood T cell repertoires in COVID-19. On the study more broadly: Collection of acute and convalescent COVID-19 samples took place in the United States, Italy and Spain. PBMCs, B-cell-depleted T cells, or T cells provided the cDNA or gDNA that made up the material.

Original analysis: Estimation of nucleated cell counts relied on the amplification of reference gene primers. TCRdb's copy holds only in-frame clones and misses some; the assay was immunoSEQ multiplex PCR. V, J and clone size are taken as reported in that table, and D and trimming were inferred from the DNA itself. Of some 180,000 clones in the sample, 80% were seen once. Sequencing used peripheral blood. The sequence was collected from a man in his 60s with acute or convalescent COVID-19.

The CDR3 protein is CASSPQIGGADTQYF. CDR3 nucleotides: TGTGCCAGCTCACCCCAGATCGGCGGGGCAGATACGCAGTATTTT. This sequence joins TRBV18 and TRBJ2-3; the D gene is possibly TRBD2 (6 bases). V dropped 3 bases and J dropped 4 bases, with 14 bases sitting between them. CDR3 length: 15 residues. Per the germline V gene, CDR1 is KGHSH and CDR2 is LQKENI.